This T cell receptor (beta chain) stems from a study of blood T cell repertoires in COVID-19. Study context: PBMCs, B-cell-depleted T cells, or T cells were the source of the cDNA or gDNA that made up the material.

Individuals drawn from 24 US areas were roughly 18 to 89 years old. Original data processing: Amplification of reference gene primers was used by the study to estimate nucleated cell counts. Method: immunoSEQ multiplex PCR; TCRdb's copy keeps in-frame clones and lacks some. V and J calls and clone size are copied from that table; D and trimming were computed from the DNA. The repertoire includes fewer than 400,000 clones, about 90% of them detected once, and 1.7% sits in the top ten. Trimming pared 0 bases from V and 8 bases from J, leaving 6 bases between. The CDR3 runs 13 residues. From germline, CDR1 is SGHNT and CDR2 YYREEE (reference sequence).

The V and J genes are TRBV5-4 and TRBJ1-6; D gene unclear. The sequence derives from a woman aged 25 to 39 who had recovered from COVID-19. The sample comprised PBMCs or T cells enriched from blood (not recorded which). CDR3 DNA: TGTGCCAGCAGCTTGGAGGGAGATTCACCCCTCCACTTT. Protein sequence: CASSLEGDSPLHF.